Included here is one T cell receptor beta chain sequence, with context. Its antigen is not yet known. One base away there is no much larger clone; base qualities are not given. RNA was extracted using the RNeasy kit, and roughly 0.45 to 1 ug of the RNA was reverse transcribed with random hexamers. The immunoSEQ multiplex PCR assay, which covers 54 Vbeta and 13 Jbeta segments, was used to amplify TCR beta CDR3 regions. PCR amplification bias was corrected using a synthetic template baseline for primer optimization and computational correction. The original pipeline was this. Reads were annotated to V, D and J genes per IMGT and analyzed with immunoSEQ Analyzer, keeping only productive sequences. Clonality was computed as one minus Shannon entropy normalized by log2 of the number of productive unique sequences. Public and private clones were assessed among the 100 most prevalent clones of each patient and control. Clones were defined as Susac-specific if absent from the healthy and MS cohorts, from 1052 published viral clones and from other ImmuneACCESS disease sequences. TCRdb trimmed the raw reads at Q25, called clones with MiXCR and kept productive beta chains. Under each unique CDR3 protein, matching rows form one entry showing the most common genes and DNA. These V and J calls originate from TCRdb's pipeline instead of the authors' own analysis. Within this sample are about 240,000 distinct CDR3 sequences, with about 96% of them counted one time only. The ten largest clonotypes hold less than 0.11% of the sample.

The data are from a study of CD8 T cells in Susac syndrome (dated by TCRdb to the late 2010s). Describing the broader study: Among the Susac syndrome patients who were sequenced, clinically active disease was present in about six and clinical remission was observed in roughly eight. At blood withdrawal, Susac syndrome patients were either therapy-naive, taking corticosteroids (in some cases with IVIg as well), or taking IVIg alone. Repertoire sequencing was used to test whether CD8+ T cell activation and differentiation in Susac syndrome was antigen driven.

Peripheral blood CD8+ and CD4+ T cells from healthy donors, Susac syndrome patients and multiple sclerosis patients were profiled using high-throughput TCR beta sequencing. Susac syndrome patients met recently defined diagnostic criteria for definite or probable disease. CD8+ TEMRA cells were enriched by FACS, while bulk CD8+ and CD4+ T cells were purified by magnetic negative isolation. Blood was drawn into EDTA tubes, processed within 24 hours, and PBMCs were isolated by density gradient centrifugation. PBMCs intended for TCR sequencing were cryopreserved in liquid nitrogen and were subsequently thawed in a 37 degrees C water bath. A purity of at least 90% was achieved for sorted or isolated CD4+, CD8+ and CD8+ TEMRA cells. Here is what the overall study found, with its caveats: The TCR sequencing and HLA analysis was acknowledged to have included a relatively small number of individuals. The CD4+ T cell repertoire of patients with Susac syndrome showed no detectable clonal expansion.

Sequenced input: CD4+ T cells from PBMCs. The sequence was obtained from a human donor with Susac syndrome.

This receptor has the CDR3 CASSLEDRGRFF. At the DNA level, the sequence is TGTGCCAGCAGCTTAGAAGACCGGGGTCGGTTCTTC. This receptor chain uses TRBV7-2 and TRBJ2-1; the best D guess is TRBD2, with 5 bases matching. V is reduced by 1 base and J by 15 bases, leaving a spacing of 13 bases between them. Reading the germline V gene gives CDR1 SGHTA and CDR2 FQGNSA. The cysteine opens and the phenylalanine closes a CDR3 of 12 amino acids. Only CDR3 DNA remains: 36 bases, in frame from the first base.